This T cell receptor beta chain was observed in a study of Ad26.COV2.S vaccination and SARS-CoV-2 variants. Regarding this clone: Its target is unknown.

The method was immunoSEQ multiplex PCR; TCRdb's version includes in-frame clones alone and lacks a portion of them. The sample carries about 350,000 clones, about 92% recorded once. Notes on the study in general: Across vaccine and placebo recipients, the breadth of non-spike TCRs was similar. Once vaccination had occurred, spike-specific CD8+ and CD4+ T cell responses reportedly showed substantial breadth. Vaccinees showed greater spike-specific TCR breadth than placebo recipients. Breadth and depth estimates from TCRs may understate total T cell responses.

The sample was peripheral blood, taken after recovery from COVID-19. The receptor was derived from a human donor who had recovered from COVID-19.

CDR3 sequence: CASSEWGGSNQPQHF. CDR3 DNA sequence: TGTGCCAGCAGTGAATGGGGGGGAAGCAATCAGCCCCAGCATTTT. The chain is built from TRBV2 and TRBJ1-5; D is perhaps TRBD1 (5 bases). Trimming stripped 2 bases from V and 1 base from J, with 9 bases between. The CDR3 has 15 residues. CDR1 is SNHLY and CDR2 is FYNNEI in the germline V gene.